The 7 T cell receptor beta chains below come from one sample, sequenced in a study of Graves' ophthalmopathy and Graves' hyperthyroidism (dated by TCRdb to between 2017 and 2018). The run used an Illumina HiSeq 2000. For repertoire sequencing, TCR beta CDR3 regions were amplified from RNA transcripts. HTBI primers and the Qiagen OneStep RT-PCR kit were used in a first-round RT-PCR, which was followed by a second-round multiplex PCR, size selection and purification. In TCRdb, the public reads were trimmed at Q25 with fastp and aligned with MiXCR, with productive beta chains retained. For every CDR3 protein sequence, its rows merge into one entry that carries the most common genes and DNA. The sample table records 600,000 to 950,000 distinct CDR3 sequences; 40% of these occur just once. The ten most abundant clones make up roughly 45% of the sample. Material for sequencing was peripheral blood. These receptors all come from an adult man with Graves' ophthalmopathy.

A few counts support this clonotype. The chain combines TRBV6-2 or TRBV6-3 with TRBJ2-7, with a possible D match to TRBD1 (6 bases). The CDR3 spans 13 residues. Trimming shortened V by 2 bases and J by 5 bases, and 10 bases separated the two germline ends. Germline CDR1 reads MNHEY; CDR2 reads SVGEGT. This CDR3 is CASSYQGLNEQYF. DNA for the CDR3: TGTGCCAGCAGTTACCAGGGGTTAAACGAGCAGTACTTC.

At least ten counts were recorded for this clonotype. A read error may produce the germline difference seen at one junction end. CDR3 amino acids: CASSRTPGQGYGSPLHF. The CDR3 bases are TGTGCCAGCAGTCGTACGCCAGGACAGGGTTACGGCTCACCCCTCCACTTT. The chain is built from TRBV10-3 and TRBJ1-6; TRBD1 aligns across 8 bases. The CDR3 loop spans 17 amino acids. The germline gives CDR1 ENHRY, CDR2 SYGVKD.

Points on this clonotype: One base away lies a much larger clone, so this may be a sequencing read error. The chain employs TRBV2 and TRBJ2-7, with no clear D. Germline CDR1 and CDR2: SNHLY and FYNNEI. The CDR3 totals 10 residues. The CDR3 nucleotides are TGTGCCAGCCTGGGGTTGGAGCAGTGCTTC. Amino acid sequence: CASLGLEQCF.

V is TRBV20-1 and J is TRBJ1-1; D not resolved. The germline CDR1 and CDR2 sequences are DFQATT and SNEGSKA (reference sequence). V was shortened by 0 bases and J by 5 bases, with 10 bases between the two germline ends. This CDR3 contains 13 residues. Written as DNA, the CDR3 is TGCAGTGCTAGAGATCGGCCGGATACTGAAGCTTTCTTT. Translated: CSARDRPDTEAFF.

This chain joins TRBV2 and TRBJ2-7; D uncertain. V gave up 5 bases and J gave up 7 bases, with 15 bases separating them. CDR3 length: 13 residues. CDR1 and CDR2 (germline): SNHLY, FYNNEI. The CDR3 protein is CASSYSVPPEQYF. CDR3 coding DNA: TGTGCCAGCAGTTACTCCGTCCCCCCTGAGCAGTACTTC.

This chain connects TRBV7-9 to TRBJ2-7; D remains unclear. Per germline, CDR1 SEHNR and CDR2 FQNEAQ (reference sequence). V dropped 4 bases and J dropped 3 bases, with 7 bases sitting between them. This CDR3 region has 12 residues. In DNA form, the CDR3 reads TGTGCCAGCAGCTCGCGGATCTACGAGCAGTACTTC. It translates to CASSSRIYEQYF.

This clonotype was observed at least ten times. The rearrangement links TRBV25-1 to TRBJ2-5; D unresolved. This CDR3 has 16 amino acids. Germline V CDR1 and CDR2: MGHDK, SYGVNS. Trimming left V 1 base short and J 0 bases short, with 12 bases between. CDR3 sequence reads: CASSEWMGKDQETQYF. The CDR3 nucleotides are TGTGCCAGCAGTGAATGGATGGGGAAAGACCAAGAGACCCAGTACTTC.